This T cell receptor (beta chain) was sequenced during a study of regulatory T cells in long-lasting Graves disease. The time point: persistent/refractory GD, antithyroid drugs over 5 years with positive TRAb. The authors made the TCR library using RNA they extracted from PBMCs. Diagnoses of Graves' disease were made by American Thyroid Association guidelines. The study, taken as a whole, reports: Segments TRBV28, TRBJ1-2 and TRBJ2-5 showed preferential usage in persistent disease. The study found persistent patients shared more public clonotypes (fewer than 3,000) than new patients (over 900). It is possible that accuracy was reduced by the small size of the sample.

This clonotype was counted many times. The antigen is unknown. iRepertoire HTBI primers and Arm-PCR of CDR3 regions built TCR beta libraries. A single record per CDR3 protein comes from TCRdb applying MiXCR to the multiplex PCR reads. The profile shows hundreds of thousands of distinct CDR3 sequences, around 20% of them singletons. CDR3 size: 16 residues. Per the germline V gene, CDR1 is SGHAT and CDR2 is FQNNGV. Trimming took off 8 bases at V and 5 bases at J, with 24 bases between the two ends. The chain links TRBV11-2 to TRBJ2-5; perhaps TRBD2 as D (5 bases). The source is a female donor with Graves disease. The sequences come from peripheral blood mononuclear cells (PBMCs), collected when the disease was refractory, from a patient treated with antithyroid drugs. CDR3 sequence: CASASGGRRNFETQYF. The CDR3 bases are TGTGCCAGCGCTTCCGGAGGCCGGAGGAATTTTGAGACCCAGTACTTC. The complete variable domain, with remaining parts taken from reference TRBV11-2 and TRBJ2-5, reads EAGVAQSPRYKIIEKRQSVAFWCNPISGHATLYWYQQILGQGPKLLIQFQNNGVVDDSQLPKDRFSAERLKGVDSTLKIQPAKLEDSAVYLCASASGGRRNFETQYFGPGTRLLVL.